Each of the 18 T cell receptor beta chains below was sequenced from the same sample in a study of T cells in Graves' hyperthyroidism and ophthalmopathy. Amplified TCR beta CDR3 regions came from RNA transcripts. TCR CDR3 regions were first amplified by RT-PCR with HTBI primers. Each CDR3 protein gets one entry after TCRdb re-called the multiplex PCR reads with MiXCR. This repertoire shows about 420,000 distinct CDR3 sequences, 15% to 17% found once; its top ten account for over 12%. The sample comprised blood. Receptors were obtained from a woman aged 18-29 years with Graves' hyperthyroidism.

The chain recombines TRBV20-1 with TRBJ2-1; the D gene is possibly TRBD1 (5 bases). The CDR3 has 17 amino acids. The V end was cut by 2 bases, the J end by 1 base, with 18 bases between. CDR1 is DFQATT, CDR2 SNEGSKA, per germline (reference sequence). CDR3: CSARPQGVGKSYNEQFF. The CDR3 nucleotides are TGCAGTGCTAGACCCCAGGGTGTTGGAAAATCCTACAATGAGCAGTTCTTC.

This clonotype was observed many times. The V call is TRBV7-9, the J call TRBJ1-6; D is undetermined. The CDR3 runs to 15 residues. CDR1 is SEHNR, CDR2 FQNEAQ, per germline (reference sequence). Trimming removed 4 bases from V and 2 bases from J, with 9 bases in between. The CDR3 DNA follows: TGTGCCAGCAGCTCCGGAACAGCCTATAATTCACCCCTCCACTTT. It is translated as CASSSGTAYNSPLHF.

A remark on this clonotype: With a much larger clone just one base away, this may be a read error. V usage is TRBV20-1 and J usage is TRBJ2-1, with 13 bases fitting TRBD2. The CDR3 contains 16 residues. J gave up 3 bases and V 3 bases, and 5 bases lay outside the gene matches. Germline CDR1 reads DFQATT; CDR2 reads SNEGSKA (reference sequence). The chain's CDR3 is CSARGLAGSFYNEQFF. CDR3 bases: TGCAGTGCTAGGGGACTAGCGGGAAGCTTCTACAATGAGCAGTTCTTC.

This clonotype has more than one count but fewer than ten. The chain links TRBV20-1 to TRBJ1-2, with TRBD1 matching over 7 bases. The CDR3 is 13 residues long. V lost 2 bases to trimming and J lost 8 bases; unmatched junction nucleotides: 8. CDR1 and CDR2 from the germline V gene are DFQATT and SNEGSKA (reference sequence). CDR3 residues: CSARLEGARGYTF. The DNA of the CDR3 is TGCAGTGCTAGACTGGAGGGGGCGCGAGGCTACACCTTC.

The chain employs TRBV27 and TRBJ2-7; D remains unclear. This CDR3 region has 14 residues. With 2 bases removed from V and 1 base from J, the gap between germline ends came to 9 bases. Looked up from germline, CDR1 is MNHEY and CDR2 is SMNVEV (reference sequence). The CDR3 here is CASSLTGISYEQYF. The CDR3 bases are TGTGCCAGCAGTTTAACTGGGATTTCCTACGAGCAGTACTTC.

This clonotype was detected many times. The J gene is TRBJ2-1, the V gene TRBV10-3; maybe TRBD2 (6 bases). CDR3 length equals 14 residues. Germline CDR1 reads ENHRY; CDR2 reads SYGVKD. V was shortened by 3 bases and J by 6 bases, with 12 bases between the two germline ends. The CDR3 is CAISDRKGGNEQFF. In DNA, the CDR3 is TGTGCCATCAGTGATCGGAAGGGAGGCAATGAGCAGTTCTTC.

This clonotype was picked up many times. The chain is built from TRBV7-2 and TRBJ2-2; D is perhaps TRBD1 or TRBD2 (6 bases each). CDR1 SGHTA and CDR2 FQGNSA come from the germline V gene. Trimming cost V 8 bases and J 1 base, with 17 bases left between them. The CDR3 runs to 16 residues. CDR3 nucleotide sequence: TGTGCCAGCGCCTCTGTGGGGGGCAAGAACACCGGGGAGCTGTTTTTT. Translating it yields CASASVGGKNTGELFF.

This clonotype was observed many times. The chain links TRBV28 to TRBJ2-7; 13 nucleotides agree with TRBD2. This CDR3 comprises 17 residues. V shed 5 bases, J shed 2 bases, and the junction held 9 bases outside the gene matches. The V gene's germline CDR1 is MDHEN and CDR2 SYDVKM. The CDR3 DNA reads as TGTGCCAGCAGTCCCTATAGGACTAGCGGGAGACCCTACGAGCAGTACTTC. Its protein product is CASSPYRTSGRPYEQYF.

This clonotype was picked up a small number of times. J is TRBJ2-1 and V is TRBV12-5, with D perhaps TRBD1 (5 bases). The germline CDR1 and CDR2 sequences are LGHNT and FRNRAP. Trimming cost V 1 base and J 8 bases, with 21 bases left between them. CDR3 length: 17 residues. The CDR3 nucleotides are TGTGCTAGTGGTTTGGGAAGGACAAACCAGGCAGTGCATGAGCAGTTCTTC. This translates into CASGLGRTNQAVHEQFF.

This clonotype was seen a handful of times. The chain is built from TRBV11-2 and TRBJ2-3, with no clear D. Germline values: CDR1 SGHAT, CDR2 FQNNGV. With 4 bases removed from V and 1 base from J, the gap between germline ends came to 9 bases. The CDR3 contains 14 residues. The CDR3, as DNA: TGTGCCAGCAGCTCAGCCGCCGGCACAGATACGCAGTATTTT. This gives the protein CASSSAAGTDTQYF. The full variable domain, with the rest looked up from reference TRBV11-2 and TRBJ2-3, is EAGVAQSPRYKIIEKRQSVAFWCNPISGHATLYWYQQILGQGPKLLIQFQNNGVVDDSQLPKDRFSAERLKGVDSTLKIQPAKLEDSAVYLCASSSAAGTDTQYFGPGTRLTVL.

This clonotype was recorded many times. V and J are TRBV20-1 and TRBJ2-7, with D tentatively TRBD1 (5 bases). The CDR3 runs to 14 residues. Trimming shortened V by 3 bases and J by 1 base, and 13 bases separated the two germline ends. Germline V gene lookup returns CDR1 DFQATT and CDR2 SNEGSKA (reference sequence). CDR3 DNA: TGCAGTGCTAGTACGACAGTATTTTCCTACGAGCAGTACTTC. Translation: CSASTTVFSYEQYF.

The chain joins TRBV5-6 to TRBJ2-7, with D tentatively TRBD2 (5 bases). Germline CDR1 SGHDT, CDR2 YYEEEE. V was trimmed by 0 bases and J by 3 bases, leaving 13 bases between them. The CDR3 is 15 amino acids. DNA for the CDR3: TGTGCCAGCAGCTTGGGAATCGGAGGAGTCTACGAGCAGTACTTC. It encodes CASSLGIGGVYEQYF.

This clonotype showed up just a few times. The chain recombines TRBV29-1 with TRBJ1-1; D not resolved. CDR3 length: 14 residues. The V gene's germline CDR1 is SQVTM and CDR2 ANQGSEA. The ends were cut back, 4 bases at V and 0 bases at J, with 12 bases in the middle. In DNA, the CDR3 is TGCAGCGTTGCTGACAACCCATTGAACACTGAAGCTTTCTTT. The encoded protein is CSVADNPLNTEAFF.

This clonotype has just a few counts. This CDR3 reads CASSLDRGTWDTGELFF. The CDR3 DNA reads as TGTGCCAGCAGCTTAGATCGGGGAACCTGGGACACCGGGGAGCTGTTTTTT. V gene TRBV11-3 combines with J gene TRBJ2-2, with D possibly matching TRBD2 (5 bases). The CDR3 spans 17 residues. Per germline, CDR1 SGHNT and CDR2 YENEEA. The V end was cut by 0 bases, the J end by 3 bases, with 14 bases between.

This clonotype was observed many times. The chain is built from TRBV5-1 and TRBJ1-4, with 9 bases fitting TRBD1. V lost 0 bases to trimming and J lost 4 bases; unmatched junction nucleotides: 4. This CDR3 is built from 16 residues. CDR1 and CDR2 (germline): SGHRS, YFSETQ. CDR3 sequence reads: CASSLGDRVDNEKLFF. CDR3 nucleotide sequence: TGCGCCAGCAGCTTGGGGGACAGGGTCGATAATGAAAAACTGTTTTTT.

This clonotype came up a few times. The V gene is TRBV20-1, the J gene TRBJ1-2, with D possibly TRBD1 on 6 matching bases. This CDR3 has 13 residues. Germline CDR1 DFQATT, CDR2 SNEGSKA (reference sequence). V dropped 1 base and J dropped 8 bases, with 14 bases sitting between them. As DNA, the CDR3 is TGCAGTGCTAGAGGGGGGCTCACCTTGGGCTACACCTTC. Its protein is CSARGGLTLGYTF.

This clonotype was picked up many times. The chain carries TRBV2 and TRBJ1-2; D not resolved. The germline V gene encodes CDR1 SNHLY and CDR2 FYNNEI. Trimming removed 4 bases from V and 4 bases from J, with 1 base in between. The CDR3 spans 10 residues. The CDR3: CASSAYGYTF. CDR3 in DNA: TGTGCCAGCAGTGCCTATGGCTACACCTTC.

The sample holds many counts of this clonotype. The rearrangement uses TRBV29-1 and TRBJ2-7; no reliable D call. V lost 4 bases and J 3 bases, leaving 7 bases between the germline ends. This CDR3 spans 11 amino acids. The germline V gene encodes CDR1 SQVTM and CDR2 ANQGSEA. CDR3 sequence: CSVVTGYEQYF. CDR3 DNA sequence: TGCAGCGTTGTGACGGGCTACGAGCAGTACTTC.